This entry lists 24 T cell receptor beta chains sequenced from one sample in a study of T cells expressing NK-cell markers. TCRdb re-called the 5' RACE reads; every CDR3 protein appears as one record, without DNA. The sample table sets out a few hundred thousand distinct CDR3 sequences. Material: blood T cells: a sorted CD56 or NKG2C T cell subset, CD4+ or CD8+ T cells, or bulk PBMC T cells (not recorded which). All receptors come from a man aged 18 to 69 in good health.

The gene calls are TRBV19 and TRBJ2-7; the TRBD1 assignment by TCRdb is unverifiable without DNA. There are 16 residues in the CDR3. Germline CDR1 and CDR2: LNHDA and SQIVND (reference sequence). CDR3 residues: CASSNRDSSFSYEQYF.

V and J are TRBV12-3 or TRBV12-4 and TRBJ1-2. The CDR3 has 14 amino acids. The CDR3 sequence is CASSFRINNYGYTF.

The chain links TRBV5-1 to TRBJ2-3; with no DNA, the TCRdb D assignment of TRBD2 cannot be verified. Per germline, CDR1 SGHRS and CDR2 YFSETQ. This CDR3 spans 16 amino acids. The CDR3 loop is CATRTSGGAVTDTQYF.

The chain is built from TRBV7-2 and TRBJ1-6; the TCRdb call, TRBD1, lacks DNA for checking. Germline loops: CDR1 SGHTA, CDR2 FQGNSA. This CDR3 is 14 amino acids long. The CDR3 loop reads CASSFTGGITPLHF.

The chain links TRBV2 to TRBJ2-3; the TCRdb call, TRBD2, lacks DNA for checking. The germline V gene encodes CDR1 SNHLY and CDR2 FYNNEI. CDR3 length: 18 amino acids. The CDR3 loop reads CASSEALRVAGGADTQYF.

V and J are TRBV9 and TRBJ2-2; TCRdb returns TRBD1, unconfirmable since there is no DNA. Germline V gene lookup returns CDR1 SGDLS and CDR2 YYNGEE. CDR3 length: 16 amino acids. This CDR3 reads CASTRQTGYNTGELFF.

V and J are TRBV5-1 and TRBJ2-3; TCRdb picks TRBD1, but there is no DNA to check that call. The CDR3 is made up of 17 amino acids. Germline CDR1 reads SGHRS; CDR2 reads YFSETQ. CDR3 sequence reads: CASSLISGVTVADTQYF.

This chain uses TRBV12-3 or TRBV12-4 with TRBJ2-5; TCRdb's assignment of TRBD1 cannot be checked, as there is no DNA. This CDR3 comprises 15 residues. CDR3 residues: CASSLYGGGGETQYF.

The chain recombines TRBV7-9 with TRBJ2-5; the TCRdb D gene call, TRBD2, has no DNA to confirm it. The CDR3 has 16 residues. CDR1 SEHNR and CDR2 FQNEAQ come from the germline V gene (reference sequence). The CDR3 sequence is CASSLTGLARKETQYF.

The chain recombines TRBV7-3 with TRBJ2-7; the D gene TCRdb calls, TRBD1, cannot be checked with no DNA. Looked up from germline, CDR1 is SGHTA and CDR2 is FQGTGA. The CDR3 consists of 16 residues. The CDR3 loop is CASSFTGTGDANEQYF.

This chain connects TRBV20-1 to TRBJ2-7; TCRdb's D gene call, TRBD2, goes unchecked for lack of DNA. Germline CDR1 reads DFQATT; CDR2 reads SNEGSKA (reference sequence). The CDR3 is made up of 15 amino acids. CDR3: CSARDHGRTSREQYF.

V and J are TRBV29-1 and TRBJ2-3; absent DNA, TCRdb's TRBD1 call cannot be checked. The CDR3 is 13 residues long. From germline, CDR1 is SQVTM and CDR2 ANQGSEA. The CDR3 protein is CSVGAGAGDTQYF.

CDR3 region: CSARFRMLGPNYGYTF. The rearrangement links TRBV20-1 to TRBJ1-2. The CDR3 length is 16 residues. Germline lookup yields CDR1 DFQATT and CDR2 SNEGSKA (reference sequence).

The chain couples TRBV11-2 to TRBJ2-2; lacking DNA, the TRBD1 call made by TCRdb goes unchecked. This CDR3 has 19 amino acids. The germline gives CDR1 SGHAT, CDR2 FQNNGV. CDR3 sequence reads: CASSSGIRDRIRNTGELFF.

The chain couples TRBV3-1 to TRBJ2-3; there is no DNA to check the TCRdb D call of TRBD2. Germline values: CDR1 LGHDT, CDR2 YNNKEL (reference sequence). CDR3 length: 12 amino acids. The CDR3 sequence is CASRLSGGYKYF.

The chain is built from TRBV6-5 and TRBJ2-7; without DNA, the TCRdb call of TRBD2 cannot be checked. The CDR3 is 15 amino acids. The germline V gene has CDR1 MNHEY and CDR2 SVGAGI. CDR3 sequence: CASSYTSSGRYEQYF.

V gene TRBV20-1 combines with J gene TRBJ2-3; TCRdb gives TRBD2 as the D gene, but with no DNA this cannot be confirmed. Germline V gives CDR1 DFQATT, CDR2 SNEGSKA (reference sequence). The CDR3 loop spans 17 amino acids. The CDR3 sequence: CSASPAVLAGGTDTQYF.

This chain connects TRBV7-2 to TRBJ1-4; TCRdb returns TRBD1, unconfirmable since there is no DNA. Germline CDR1 SGHTA, CDR2 FQGNSA. This CDR3 region has 15 residues. This CDR3 reads CASSLGPGLNEKLFF.

The chain employs TRBV12-3 or TRBV12-4 and TRBJ1-5. The CDR3 contains 15 residues. The CDR3 spells CASSPRALGNQPQHF.

The chain uses TRBV7-9 and TRBJ1-4. CDR3 size: 15 residues. Germline-derived CDR1 and CDR2 are SEHNR and FQNEAQ (reference sequence). The chain's CDR3 is CASSLSSLSNEKLFF.

The V and J genes are TRBV27 and TRBJ2-7; the TCRdb call, TRBD1, lacks DNA for checking. Germline V gene data show CDR1 as MNHEY and CDR2 as SMNVEV (reference sequence). The CDR3 is 16 residues long. CDR3 sequence reads: CASSSNPWTASYEQYF.

The genes are TRBV21-1 and TRBJ2-5; TCRdb's D call of TRBD2 is untestable without DNA. TRBV21-1 is marked as a pseudogene. The CDR3 length is 16 residues. This CDR3 reads CASSNRDSGIQETQYF.

The chain couples TRBV3-1 to TRBJ1-2; lacking DNA, the TRBD1 call made by TCRdb goes unchecked. The CDR3 extends over 16 amino acids. The germline gives CDR1 LGHDT, CDR2 YNNKEL (reference sequence). The chain's CDR3 is CASSQERGRPNYGYTF.

The chain recombines TRBV6-1 with TRBJ2-1; the TCRdb call, TRBD1, lacks DNA for checking. The germline CDR1 and CDR2 sequences are MNHNS and SASEGT. The CDR3 runs 16 residues. The CDR3 loop is CASSELRGQRYNEQFF.